In this sample, the clone carrying this T cell receptor beta chain turned up once. Germline V gene sequence: CDR1 SGHDT, CDR2 YYEEEE. CDR3 length: 17 amino acids. J lost 1 base, V lost 4 bases, and 11 bases had no gene match. These data originate in a study of cytomegalovirus exposure and HLA in healthy donors. Primers included in the PCR were 60 Vbeta and 13 Jbeta primers. Assay: immunoSEQ multiplex PCR; the TCRdb copy retains only in-frame clones and omits some. This table has about 200,000 clones, approximately 80% appearing once. Sequenced material: PBMCs. The sequence came from a boy younger than 10 in good health and CMV-seronegative. The chain joins TRBV5-6 to TRBJ2-3, with 8 bases matching TRBD2. CDR3 region: CASSPVGRGAGTDTQYF. CDR3 nucleotides: TGTGCCAGCAGCCCCGTTGGGCGGGGGGCCGGCACAGATACGCAGTATTTT.